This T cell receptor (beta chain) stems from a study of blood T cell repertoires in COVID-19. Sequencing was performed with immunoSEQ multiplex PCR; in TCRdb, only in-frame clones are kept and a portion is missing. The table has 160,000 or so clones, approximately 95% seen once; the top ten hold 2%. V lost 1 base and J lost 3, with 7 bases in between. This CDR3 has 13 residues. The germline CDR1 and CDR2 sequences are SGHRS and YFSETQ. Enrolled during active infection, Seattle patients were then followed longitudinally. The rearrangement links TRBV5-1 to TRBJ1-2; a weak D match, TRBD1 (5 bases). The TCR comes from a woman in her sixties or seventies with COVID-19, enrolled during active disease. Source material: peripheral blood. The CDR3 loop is CASSLSGDYGYTF. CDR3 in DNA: TGCGCCAGCAGCTTGTCGGGGGACTATGGCTACACCTTC.